The source of this T cell receptor beta chain is a study of blood T cell repertoires in COVID-19. Donors of Cohort 3 who recovered were those that had two negative PCRs, clearance, or symptom resolution. Method: immunoSEQ multiplex PCR; TCRdb's copy keeps in-frame clones and lacks some. Seen here are about 150,000 clones, roughly 80% observed once, and the top ten hold over 5%. The junction had 8 bases not matched to a gene; V was cut back by 3 bases and J by 6 bases. This CDR3 contains 15 residues. Germline CDR1 and CDR2: MDHEN and SYDVKM. The chain is built from TRBV28 and TRBJ2-4; 7 bases agree with TRBD1. This TCR derives from a woman aged 45-65 years who had recovered from COVID-19. Sequencing was done on a sample of PBMCs or T cells enriched from blood (not recorded which). The CDR3: CASSFRGLGANIQYF. As DNA, the CDR3 is TGTGCCAGCAGTTTTAGGGGGCTAGGGGCAAACATTCAGTACTTC.